The T cell receptor beta chain under discussion was sequenced for a study of blood T cells in healthy people across ages. Primed by a sample-barcoded 5' primer and a J-beta primer mix, a second PCR proceeded for 7 to 11 cycles. TCRdb used MiXCR to reprocess the 5' RACE reads, holding one entry per CDR3 protein. Among around 1.5 million distinct CDR3 sequences listed, around 59% were seen once. Trimming took 5 bases from V and 0 from J, leaving 14 bases between them. CDR1 MDHEN and CDR2 SYDVKM come from the germline V gene. This CDR3 has 16 amino acids. In each sample, at least 7 million PBMCs were isolated.

Sequencing input: blood. This sequence originates from a man between 18 and 29 years old in good health. V gene TRBV28 combines with J gene TRBJ2-4, with TRBD1 as a possible D gene (6 bases). The CDR3 nucleotides are TGTGCCAGCAGTGACAGGCAGAACCTAGCCAAAAACATTCAGTACTTC. Translating gives CASSDRQNLAKNIQYF.